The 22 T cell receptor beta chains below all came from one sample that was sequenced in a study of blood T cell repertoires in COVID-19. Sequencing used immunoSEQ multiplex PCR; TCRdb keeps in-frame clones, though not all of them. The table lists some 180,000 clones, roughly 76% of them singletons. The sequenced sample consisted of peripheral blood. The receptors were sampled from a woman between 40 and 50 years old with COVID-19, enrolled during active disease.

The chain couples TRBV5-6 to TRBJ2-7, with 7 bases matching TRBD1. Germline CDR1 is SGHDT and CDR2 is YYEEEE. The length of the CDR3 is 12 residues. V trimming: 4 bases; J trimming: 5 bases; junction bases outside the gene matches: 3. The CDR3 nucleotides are TGTGCCAGCAGCCGTGGGACAGACGAGCAGTACTTC. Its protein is CASSRGTDEQYF.

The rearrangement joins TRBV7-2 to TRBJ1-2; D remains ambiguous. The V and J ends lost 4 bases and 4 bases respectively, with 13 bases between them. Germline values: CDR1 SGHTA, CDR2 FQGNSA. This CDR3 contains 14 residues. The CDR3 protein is CASSSGSLSYGYTF. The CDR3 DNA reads TGTGCCAGCAGCTCCGGTTCATTGAGCTATGGCTACACCTTC.

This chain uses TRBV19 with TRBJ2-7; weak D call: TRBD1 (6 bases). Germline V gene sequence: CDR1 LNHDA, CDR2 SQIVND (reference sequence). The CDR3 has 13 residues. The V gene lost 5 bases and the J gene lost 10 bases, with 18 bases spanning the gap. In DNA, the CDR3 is TGTGCCAGTAGTGCACAGGGATTATTGGATCAGTACTTC. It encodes CASSAQGLLDQYF.

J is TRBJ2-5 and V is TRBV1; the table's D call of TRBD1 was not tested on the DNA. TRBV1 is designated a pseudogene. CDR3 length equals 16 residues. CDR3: CTSIFLKALGEKTQYF. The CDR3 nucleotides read TGCACCAGCATCTTCCTAAAAGCCCTAGGGGAAAAGACCCAGTACTTC.

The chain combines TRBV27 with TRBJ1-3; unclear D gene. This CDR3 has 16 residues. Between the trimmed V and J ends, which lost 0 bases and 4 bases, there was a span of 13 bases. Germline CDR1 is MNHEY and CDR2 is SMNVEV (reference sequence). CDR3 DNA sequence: TGTGCCAGCAGTTTATCATCCCCCGGGATCGGAAACACCATATATTTT. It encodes CASSLSSPGIGNTIYF.

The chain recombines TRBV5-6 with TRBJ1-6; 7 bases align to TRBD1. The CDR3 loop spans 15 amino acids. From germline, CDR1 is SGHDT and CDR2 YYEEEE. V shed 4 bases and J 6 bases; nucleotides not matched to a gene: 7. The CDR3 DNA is TGTGCCAGCAGCCCACTTGGGACAGCTAATTCACCCCTCCACTTT. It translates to CASSPLGTANSPLHF.

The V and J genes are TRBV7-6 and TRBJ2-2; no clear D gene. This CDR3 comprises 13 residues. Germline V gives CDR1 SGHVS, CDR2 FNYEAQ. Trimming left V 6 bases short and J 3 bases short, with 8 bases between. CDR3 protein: CASSREDTGELFF. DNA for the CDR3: TGTGCCAGCAGTAGAGAGGACACCGGGGAGCTGTTTTTT.

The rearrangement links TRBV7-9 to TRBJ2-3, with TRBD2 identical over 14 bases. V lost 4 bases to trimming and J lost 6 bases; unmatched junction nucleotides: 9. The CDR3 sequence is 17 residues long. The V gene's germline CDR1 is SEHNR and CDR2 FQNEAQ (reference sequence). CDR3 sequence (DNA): TGTGCCAGCAGCTACGGGACTAGCGGGGGAGGTTACGATACGCAGTATTTT. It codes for CASSYGTSGGGYDTQYF.

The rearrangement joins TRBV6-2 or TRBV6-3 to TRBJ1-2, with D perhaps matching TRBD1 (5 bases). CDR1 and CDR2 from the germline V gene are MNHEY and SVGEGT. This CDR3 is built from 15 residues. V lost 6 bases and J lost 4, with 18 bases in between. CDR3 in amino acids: CASSNWGGDPYGYTF. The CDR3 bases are TGTGCCAGCAGCAACTGGGGGGGGGACCCCTATGGCTACACCTTC.

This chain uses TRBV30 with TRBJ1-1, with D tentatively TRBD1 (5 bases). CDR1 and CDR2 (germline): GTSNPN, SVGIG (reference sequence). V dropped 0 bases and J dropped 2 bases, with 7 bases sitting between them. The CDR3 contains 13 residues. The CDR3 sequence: CAWSVGENTEAFF. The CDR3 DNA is TGTGCCTGGAGTGTAGGGGAAAACACTGAAGCTTTCTTT.

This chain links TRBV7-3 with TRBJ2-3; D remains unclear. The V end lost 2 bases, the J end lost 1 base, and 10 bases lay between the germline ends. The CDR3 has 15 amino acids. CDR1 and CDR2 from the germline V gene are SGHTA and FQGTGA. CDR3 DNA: TGTGCCAGCAGCTTATCCCCCGCAGGCACAGATACGCAGTATTTT. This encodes CASSLSPAGTDTQYF.

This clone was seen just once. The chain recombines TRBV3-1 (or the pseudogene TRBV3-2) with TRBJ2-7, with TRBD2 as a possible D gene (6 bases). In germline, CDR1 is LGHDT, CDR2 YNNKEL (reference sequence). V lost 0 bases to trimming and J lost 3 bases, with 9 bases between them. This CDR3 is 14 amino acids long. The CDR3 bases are TGTGCCAGCAGCCAAGATGTTAGCGGCTACGAGCAGTACTTC. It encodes CASSQDVSGYEQYF.

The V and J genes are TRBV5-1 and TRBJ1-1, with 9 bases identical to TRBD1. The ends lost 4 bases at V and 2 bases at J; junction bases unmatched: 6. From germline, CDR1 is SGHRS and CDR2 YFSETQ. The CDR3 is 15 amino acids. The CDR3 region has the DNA TGCGCCAGCAGCAACCCAACAGGGGGCAACACTGAAGCTTTCTTT. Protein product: CASSNPTGGNTEAFF. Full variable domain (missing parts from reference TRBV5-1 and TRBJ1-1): KAGVTQTPRYLIKTRGQQVTLSCSPISGHRSVSWYQQTPGQGLQFLFEYFSETQRNKGNFPGRFSGRQFSNSRSEMNVSTLELGDSALYLCASSNPTGGNTEAFFGQGTRLTVV.

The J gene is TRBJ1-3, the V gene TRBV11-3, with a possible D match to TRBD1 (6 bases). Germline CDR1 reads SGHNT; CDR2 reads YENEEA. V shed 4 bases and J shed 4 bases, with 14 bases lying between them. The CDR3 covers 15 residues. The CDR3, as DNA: TGTGCCAGCAGCTCCGGACAGAGTTACGGAAACACCATATATTTT. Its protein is CASSSGQSYGNTIYF.

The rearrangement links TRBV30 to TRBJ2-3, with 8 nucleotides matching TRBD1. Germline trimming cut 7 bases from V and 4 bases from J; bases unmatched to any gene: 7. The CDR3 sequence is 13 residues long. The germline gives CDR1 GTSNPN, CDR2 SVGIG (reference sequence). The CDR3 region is CASGQGWADTQYF. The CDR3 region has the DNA TGTGCCTCCGGACAGGGTTGGGCAGATACGCAGTATTTT.

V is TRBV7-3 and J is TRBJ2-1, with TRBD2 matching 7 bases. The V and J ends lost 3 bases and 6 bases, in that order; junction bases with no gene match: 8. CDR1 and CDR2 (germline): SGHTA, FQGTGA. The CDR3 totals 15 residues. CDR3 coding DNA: TGTGCCAGCAGCTTGAAGGGAGGGCCGGGCAATGAGCAGTTCTTC. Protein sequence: CASSLKGGPGNEQFF.

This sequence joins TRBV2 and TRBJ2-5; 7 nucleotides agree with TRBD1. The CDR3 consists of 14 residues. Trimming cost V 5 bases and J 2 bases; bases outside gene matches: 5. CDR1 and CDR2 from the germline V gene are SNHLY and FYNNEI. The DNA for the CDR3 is TGTGCCAGCAGTCGAGGGACAGCGCAAGAGACCCAGTACTTC. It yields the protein CASSRGTAQETQYF.

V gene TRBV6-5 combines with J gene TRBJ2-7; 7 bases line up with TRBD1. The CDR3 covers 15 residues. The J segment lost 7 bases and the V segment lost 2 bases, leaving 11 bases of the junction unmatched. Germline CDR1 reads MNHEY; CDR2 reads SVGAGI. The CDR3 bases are TGTGCCAGCAGTTACGCAGGCTGGGACAGTGGTGAGCAGTACTTC. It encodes CASSYAGWDSGEQYF.

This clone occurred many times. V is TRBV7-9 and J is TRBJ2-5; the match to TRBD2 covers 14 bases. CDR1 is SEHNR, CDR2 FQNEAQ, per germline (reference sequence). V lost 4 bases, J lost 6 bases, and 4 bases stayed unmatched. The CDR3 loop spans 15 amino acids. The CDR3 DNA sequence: TGTGCCAGCAGCTCGGGACTAGCGGGGGTAAAGACCCAGTACTTC. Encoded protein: CASSSGLAGVKTQYF.

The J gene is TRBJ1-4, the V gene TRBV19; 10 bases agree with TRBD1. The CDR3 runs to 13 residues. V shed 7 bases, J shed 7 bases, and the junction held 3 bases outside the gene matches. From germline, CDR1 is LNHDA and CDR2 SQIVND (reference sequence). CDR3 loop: CASNRDRGEKLFF. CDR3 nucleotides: TGTGCCAGTAACCGGGACAGGGGTGAAAAACTGTTTTTT.

CDR3: CASSISTGYNEQFF. The CDR3 DNA reads as TGTGCCAGTAGTATAAGTACAGGATACAATGAGCAGTTCTTC. The chain links TRBV19 to TRBJ2-1; weak D call: TRBD1 (5 bases). This CDR3 region has 14 residues. V gave up 2 bases and J gave up 4 bases, with 9 bases separating them. Germline V CDR1 and CDR2: LNHDA, SQIVND (reference sequence).

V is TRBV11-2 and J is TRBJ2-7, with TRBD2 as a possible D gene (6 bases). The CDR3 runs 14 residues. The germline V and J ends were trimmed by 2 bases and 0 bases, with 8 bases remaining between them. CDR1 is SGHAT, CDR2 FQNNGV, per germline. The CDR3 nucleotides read TGTGCCAGCAGCTTAACGGGAGACTCCTACGAGCAGTACTTC. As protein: CASSLTGDSYEQYF.